The 15 T cell receptor beta chains in this list originate from one sample, sequenced in a study of blood T cell repertoires in COVID-19. Repertoires were generated with immunoSEQ multiplex PCR, while TCRdb's copy carries only in-frame clones and drops some. The table has tens of thousands of clones, roughly 80% seen once. The material sequenced was peripheral blood. The receptors were sampled from a man aged 50 or older with acute or convalescent COVID-19.

The V gene is TRBV7-8, the J gene TRBJ1-1, with unresolved D. The V end was cut by 4 bases, the J end by 3 bases, with 12 bases between. Germline V CDR1 and CDR2: SGHVS, FQNEAQ. The CDR3 has 14 amino acids. CDR3 sequence reads: CASSSDARDTEAFF. In DNA, the CDR3 is TGTGCCAGCAGCTCCGACGCACGGGACACTGAAGCTTTCTTT. The whole variable domain, remainder taken from reference TRBV7-8 and TRBJ1-1, is GAGVSQSPRYKVAKRGQDVALRCDPISGHVSLFWYQQALGQGPEFLTYFQNEAQLDKSGLPSDRFFAERPEGSVSTLKIQRTQQEDSAVYLCASSSDARDTEAFFGQGTRLTVV.

This sequence joins TRBV4-2 and TRBJ2-3; TRBD2 aligns across 7 bases. CDR1 is LGHNA and CDR2 is YNFKEQ in the germline V gene. The CDR3 is made up of 15 amino acids. J was trimmed by 6 bases and V by 4 bases; bases with no gene match: 10. The CDR3 protein is CASSPGLDYSDTQYF. DNA of the CDR3: TGTGCCAGCAGCCCCGGACTAGATTATTCCGATACGCAGTATTTT.

This chain links TRBV5-1 with TRBJ1-3, with 7 bases fitting TRBD1. Per the germline V gene, CDR1 is SGHRS and CDR2 is YFSETQ. Losses at the gene ends were 5 bases for V and 0 bases for J; bases not matched to a gene: 2. The CDR3 runs to 14 residues. CDR3 nucleotides: TGCGCCAGCAGACAGGGGTTCTCTGGAAACACCATATATTTT. As protein: CASRQGFSGNTIYF.

The gene calls are TRBV28 and TRBJ1-4; a possible D gene is TRBD1 (6 bases). The V gene lost 6 bases and the J gene lost 8 bases, with 13 bases spanning the gap. From germline, CDR1 is MDHEN and CDR2 SYDVKM. This CDR3 is 13 amino acids long. In nucleotides, the CDR3 is TGTGCCAGCAGGACAGGATTTGGGGAAAAACTGTTTTTT. Protein sequence: CASRTGFGEKLFF.

As DNA, the CDR3 is TGCGCCAGCAGCCCTTCGGAGGGTAGGGATGGCTACACCTTC. It is translated as CASSPSEGRDGYTF. The chain links TRBV4-3 to TRBJ1-2; D gene ambiguous. The CDR3 is made up of 14 amino acids. Germline lookup yields CDR1 LGHNA and CDR2 YSLEER. The V and J ends lost 4 bases and 6 bases respectively, with 15 bases between them.

V and J are TRBV2 and TRBJ2-1; TRBD2 agrees at 8 bases. The CDR3 extends over 15 amino acids. Looked up from germline, CDR1 is SNHLY and CDR2 is FYNNEI. V shed 6 bases and J 1 base; nucleotides not matched to a gene: 5. Written as DNA, the CDR3 is TGTGCCAGCAGGGGGGAGCGGGAGTCCTACAATGAGCAGTTCTTC. Its protein product is CASRGERESYNEQFF.

The chain uses TRBV11-2 and TRBJ2-6, with D possibly being TRBD1 (6 bases). Trimming shortened V by 2 bases and J by 0 bases, and 14 bases separated the two germline ends. This CDR3 comprises 18 residues. Per the germline V gene, CDR1 is SGHAT and CDR2 is FQNNGV. CDR3 amino acids: CASSLMAGVLSGANVLTF. In DNA form, the CDR3 reads TGTGCCAGCAGCTTAATGGCAGGGGTCCTCTCTGGGGCCAACGTCCTGACTTTC.

This chain uses TRBV19 with TRBJ1-1; D uncertain. Germline CDR1 reads LNHDA; CDR2 reads SQIVND (reference sequence). This CDR3 has 12 residues. The ends were cut back, 5 bases at V and 1 base at J, with 5 bases in the middle. CDR3 in DNA: TGTGCCAGTAGTTCCCGGAACACTGAAGCTTTCTTT. It translates to CASSSRNTEAFF.

The chain joins TRBV27 to TRBJ1-6; D gene unclear. The germline V and J ends were trimmed by 3 bases and 6 bases, with 12 bases remaining between them. The length of the CDR3 is 15 residues. The germline V gene encodes CDR1 MNHEY and CDR2 SMNVEV (reference sequence). CDR3 in amino acids: CASSFGGWGNSPLHF. CDR3 DNA sequence: TGTGCCAGCAGTTTTGGAGGATGGGGTAATTCACCCCTCCACTTT.

The chain combines TRBV24-1 with TRBJ1-4, with D possibly TRBD1 on 6 matching bases. The CDR3 contains 20 residues. V dropped 0 bases and J dropped 0 bases, with 19 bases sitting between them. Germline lookup yields CDR1 KGHDR and CDR2 SFDVKD. CDR3 sequence reads: CATSDLQGKGRFPTNEKLFF. The CDR3 DNA follows: TGTGCCACCAGTGATTTGCAGGGGAAGGGACGCTTTCCAACTAATGAAAAACTGTTTTTT.

The gene calls are TRBV4-3 and TRBJ2-2; TRBD2 agrees at 15 bases. V lost 0 bases and J lost 7; bases outside the gene matches: 6. Germline loops: CDR1 LGHNA, CDR2 YSLEER. CDR3 size: 18 residues. Here the CDR3 DNA reads TGCGCCAGCAGCCAAGACTGGACTAGCGGGAGGGGTATCGGGGAGCTGTTTTTT. Amino acids: CASSQDWTSGRGIGELFF.

V is TRBV7-2 and J is TRBJ2-7; 8 bases fit TRBD1. The CDR3 length is 15 residues. Germline V gene lookup returns CDR1 SGHTA and CDR2 FQGNSA. V shed 5 bases, J shed 0 bases, and the junction held 6 bases outside the gene matches. The CDR3 here is CASSVQGGYSYEQYF. CDR3 bases: TGTGCCAGCAGCGTACAGGGGGGATACTCCTACGAGCAGTACTTC.

The chain couples TRBV7-9 to TRBJ2-7, with a weak D call TRBD2 (6 bases). Trimming left V 2 bases short and J 1 base short, with 12 bases between. CDR3 length equals 15 residues. Looked up from germline, CDR1 is SEHNR and CDR2 is FQNEAQ (reference sequence). This CDR3 is CASSLNPGESYEQYF. The CDR3 DNA follows: TGTGCCAGCAGCTTAAACCCGGGGGAGTCCTACGAGCAGTACTTC. The whole variable domain, filled in from reference TRBV7-9 and TRBJ2-7, reads DTGVSQNPRHKITKRGQNVTFRCDPISEHNRLYWYRQTLGQGPEFLTYFQNEAQLEKSRLLSDRFSAERPKGSFSTLEIQRTEQGDSAMYLCASSLNPGESYEQYFGPGTRLTVT.

The chain couples TRBV6-5 to TRBJ1-3; the D is unclear. CDR1 is MNHEY, CDR2 SVGAGI, per germline. The CDR3 contains 12 residues. Deletions cut 6 bases from V and 0 bases from J, with 3 bases between. The CDR3 DNA is TGTGCCAGCAGGAGCTCTGGAAACACCATATATTTT. It codes for CASRSSGNTIYF.

This chain links TRBV18 with TRBJ2-7; D perhaps matches TRBD1 (7 bases). The V gene's germline CDR1 is KGHSH and CDR2 LQKENI. This CDR3 comprises 15 residues. V was trimmed by 2 bases and J by 4 bases, leaving 15 bases between them. In DNA, the CDR3 is TGTGCCAGCTCACCAAGTCAGGGGGGCGCGTACGAGCAGTACTTC. Amino acids: CASSPSQGGAYEQYF.